These 26 T cell receptor beta chains were all obtained from the same sample, sequenced in a study of CD8+ T cells in alopecia areata. In each case, RNA was isolated and then reverse transcribed into cDNA as the sequencing template. Libraries were prepared by immunoSEQ multiplex PCR; TCRdb keeps only in-frame clonotypes and omits some of them. The table records 100,000 to 150,000 clones, 60% to 65% of them present only once. Specified treatment: oral pan-JAK inhibitor, 5-10 mg twice daily. Sequencing used CD4+ T cells sorted from blood, obtained at week 4, from a patient treated with tofacitinib. These receptors all stem from a human donor with alopecia areata.

The CDR3 region has the DNA TGTGCCAGCAGCTTAGGTCAGATAAATTCACCCCTCCACTTT. Translation: CASSLGQINSPLHF. J is TRBJ1-6 and V is TRBV7-9; D remains ambiguous. The V end lost 1 base, the J end lost 7 bases, and 8 bases lay between the germline ends. Germline values: CDR1 SEHNR, CDR2 FQNEAQ (reference sequence). The CDR3 extends over 14 amino acids. Supplemented by reference TRBV7-9 and TRBJ1-6, the full variable domain reads DTGVSQNPRHKITKRGQNVTFRCDPISEHNRLYWYRQTLGQGPEFLTYFQNEAQLEKSRLLSDRFSAERPKGSFSTLEIQRTEQGDSAMYLCASSLGQINSPLHFGNGTRLTVT.

The chain joins TRBV28 to TRBJ2-3, with 13 bases that match TRBD2. The CDR3 length is 15 residues. Per germline, CDR1 MDHEN and CDR2 SYDVKM. J was trimmed by 7 bases and V by 8 bases; bases with no gene match: 9. DNA for the CDR3: TGTGCCAGCGCGAGGACTAGCGGGAGTTCATATACGCAGTATTTT. Amino acid sequence: CASARTSGSSYTQYF.

The chain has TRBV5-4 and TRBJ1-4, with TRBD1 matching over 7 bases. CDR1 and CDR2 (germline): SGHNT, YYREEE (reference sequence). Unmatched junction bases numbered 17, after V lost 7 bases and J lost 11 bases. CDR3 length: 15 amino acids. As DNA, the CDR3 is TGTGCCAGCTTTCCACAGGGGTCAACGTTGGATAAACTGTTTTTT. Its translation is CASFPQGSTLDKLFF.

This clone was counted once. The V call is TRBV6-5, the J call TRBJ1-5, with TRBD1 as a possible D gene (5 bases). Germline V gives CDR1 MNHEY, CDR2 SVGAGI. Deletions cut 6 bases from V and 1 base from J, with 13 bases between. The CDR3 is 15 residues long. The CDR3 DNA sequence: TGTGCCAGCAGGCAGGGAGGGCGGAGCAATCAGCCCCAGCATTTT. This gives the protein CASRQGGRSNQPQHF.

This clone turned up a few times. The chain has TRBV29-1 and TRBJ2-1; D unresolved. Between the trimmed V and J ends, which lost 7 bases and 14 bases, there was a span of 15 bases. Germline-derived CDR1 and CDR2 are SQVTM and ANQGSEA. This CDR3 is 10 amino acids long. The CDR3 nucleotides read TGCAGCGCTTCAAACCTAATTGAGTTCTTC. This gives the protein CSASNLIEFF.

The chain uses TRBV5-1 and TRBJ2-2; D gene ambiguous. Germline V gene lookup returns CDR1 SGHRS and CDR2 YFSETQ. Trimming took off 0 bases at V and 5 bases at J, with 8 bases between the two ends. The length of the CDR3 is 14 residues. In nucleotides, the CDR3 is TGCGCCAGCAGCTTGGGCCCGGCAACCGGGGAGCTGTTTTTT. The encoded protein is CASSLGPATGELFF.

The chain is built from TRBV29-1 and TRBJ2-1, with TRBD2 identical over 8 bases. CDR3 length: 14 amino acids. CDR1 and CDR2 (germline): SQVTM, ANQGSEA. With 4 bases clipped from V and 5 bases from J, the junction kept 7 bases outside the gene matches. The CDR3 protein is CSVVSSGSDNEQFF. The CDR3 DNA reads as TGCAGCGTTGTCTCCAGCGGGAGTGACAATGAGCAGTTCTTC.

The rearrangement links TRBV5-1 to TRBJ2-2, with TRBD2 identical over 7 bases. Germline lookup yields CDR1 SGHRS and CDR2 YFSETQ. V lost 7 bases, J lost 4 bases, and 4 bases stayed unmatched. The CDR3 is made up of 13 amino acids. CDR3 region: CASGREATGELFF. The CDR3 DNA is TGCGCCAGCGGGAGGGAGGCCACCGGGGAGCTGTTTTTT.

This clone was found a few times. The rearrangement uses TRBV9 and TRBJ2-7; D may be TRBD2 (5 bases). V was clipped by 5 bases and J by 7 bases, with 19 bases between them. Per the germline V gene, CDR1 is SGDLS and CDR2 is YYNGEE. The CDR3 sequence is 14 residues long. Here the CDR3 DNA reads TGTGCCAGCAGTCCGACCCGGGGTCTGACGGAGCAGTACTTC. This sequence encodes CASSPTRGLTEQYF.

The chain uses TRBV18 and TRBJ1-2; D might be TRBD1 (6 bases). CDR3 length equals 12 residues. Germline assignment: CDR1 KGHSH and CDR2 LQKENI. V lost 3 bases and J lost 8, with 10 bases in between. The CDR3 region has the DNA TGTGCCAGCTCACCTGCAGGGGTCGGCTACACCTTC. It translates to CASSPAGVGYTF.

The CDR3 is CASSTRTGAHNSPLHF. The DNA for the CDR3 is TGTGCCAGCAGCACACGGACAGGGGCGCATAATTCACCCCTCCACTTT. The V call is TRBV7-2, the J call TRBJ1-6; 9 positions match TRBD1. Germline V gene data show CDR1 as SGHTA and CDR2 as FQGNSA. J lost 5 bases, V lost 5 bases, and 7 bases had no gene match. There are 16 residues in the CDR3. The variable domain in full, with the rest retrieved from reference TRBV7-2 and TRBJ1-6, is GAGVSQSPSNKVTEKGKDVELRCDPISGHTALYWYRQSLGQGLEFLIYFQGNSAPDKSGLPSDRFSAERTGGSVSTLTIQRTQQEDSAVYLCASSTRTGAHNSPLHFGNGTRLTVT.

The rearrangement links TRBV7-2 to TRBJ2-7; 11 positions match TRBD2. CDR3 size: 17 residues. Trimming took 2 bases from V and 2 from J; bases not matched to a gene: 8. Germline V gives CDR1 SGHTA, CDR2 FQGNSA. The CDR3 coding sequence is TGTGCCAGCAGCTTACCGCTAGCGGGGGGACTGACCTACGAGCAGTACTTC. Encoded protein: CASSLPLAGGLTYEQYF.

In this sample, this clone turned up once. V usage is TRBV27 and J usage is TRBJ2-7; 11 positions match TRBD2. The V gene end was trimmed by 4 bases and the J gene end by 7 bases; junction bases not matched to a gene: 9. The CDR3 has 15 amino acids. The germline V gene encodes CDR1 MNHEY and CDR2 SMNVEV (reference sequence). The CDR3 DNA is TGTGCCAGCAGTTCGGAACTAGCGGGGGCGCGTGAGCAGTACTTC. Its translation: CASSSELAGAREQYF.

The rearrangement links TRBV29-1 to TRBJ2-7, with 8 positions matching TRBD1. V trimming: 7 bases; J trimming: 1 base; junction bases outside the gene matches: 6. The CDR3 covers 13 residues. The V gene's germline CDR1 is SQVTM and CDR2 ANQGSEA. CDR3 region: CSGGQGVSYEQYF. CDR3 DNA: TGCAGCGGTGGACAGGGTGTGTCCTACGAGCAGTACTTC.

The chain carries TRBV30 and TRBJ1-2; the D gene is possibly TRBD1 (6 bases). Between the trimmed V and J ends, which lost 3 bases and 3 bases, there was a span of 11 bases. The CDR3 covers 13 residues. CDR1 and CDR2 (germline): GTSNPN, SVGIG (reference sequence). CDR3 DNA: TGTGCCTGGAGCCGGGACACTTACTATGGCTACACCTTC. As protein: CAWSRDTYYGYTF.

The chain is built from TRBV6-5 and TRBJ1-2; weak D call: TRBD1 (6 bases). Looked up from germline, CDR1 is MNHEY and CDR2 is SVGAGI. The CDR3 is 13 amino acids. Trimming cost V 6 bases and J 8 bases, with 16 bases left between them. CDR3 nucleotide sequence: TGTGCCAGCAGACCGACAGGATCGGGGGGCTACACCTTC. Translated: CASRPTGSGGYTF.

The chain recombines TRBV5-1 with TRBJ2-7, with 9 nucleotides matching TRBD1. Germline trimming cut 4 bases from V and 1 base from J; bases unmatched to any gene: 6. This CDR3 is 15 amino acids long. Germline V gene data show CDR1 as SGHRS and CDR2 as YFSETQ. For the CDR3, the DNA is TGCGCCAGCAGCCGATTGACAGGGGGGTCCTACGAGCAGTACTTC. Its translation is CASSRLTGGSYEQYF.

This clone was counted a few times. The chain combines TRBV29-1 with TRBJ1-2, with D possibly matching TRBD1 (6 bases). There are 13 residues in the CDR3. The V and J ends lost 3 bases and 1 base respectively, with 9 bases between them. CDR1 and CDR2 (germline): SQVTM, ANQGSEA. CDR3 region: CSVDPGDNYGYTF. DNA of the CDR3: TGCAGCGTTGACCCAGGGGATAACTATGGCTACACCTTC.

The chain carries TRBV30 and TRBJ1-5; a weak D match, TRBD1 (5 bases). V was trimmed by 8 bases and J by 4 bases, leaving 18 bases between them. This CDR3 comprises 14 residues. CDR1 is GTSNPN, CDR2 SVGIG, per germline (reference sequence). The DNA for the CDR3 is TGTGCCGCCGGTCCCGGGCAGGGTAATCAGCCCCAGCATTTT. Its protein is CAAGPGQGNQPQHF.

This clone has a handful of counts. The V gene is TRBV29-1, the J gene TRBJ2-1; TRBD2 matches at 10 bases. V lost 5 bases, J lost 0 bases, and 1 base stayed unmatched. Per the germline V gene, CDR1 is SQVTM and CDR2 is ANQGSEA. CDR3 size: 14 residues. CDR3 residues: CSVRLAGSYNEQFF. CDR3 DNA: TGCAGCGTTCGACTAGCGGGCTCCTACAATGAGCAGTTCTTC.

This rearrangement joins TRBV29-1 to TRBJ2-3; 9 positions agree with TRBD1. This CDR3 region has 17 residues. Trimming took 5 bases from V and 4 from J; bases not matched to a gene: 16. Germline V lookup: CDR1 SQVTM, CDR2 ANQGSEA. The CDR3 coding sequence is TGCAGCGTTAGGCCCGGACAGGGGAGGTTTCATGCAGATACGCAGTATTTT. Residues: CSVRPGQGRFHADTQYF.

The rearrangement links TRBV5-6 to TRBJ2-3, with TRBD2 matching over 8 bases. Germline assignment: CDR1 SGHDT and CDR2 YYEEEE. The CDR3 totals 16 residues. V gave up 4 bases and J gave up 0 bases; unmatched junction bases: 7. The CDR3 nucleotides are TGTGCCAGCAGCCCCCAAGCGGGAGCTAGCACAGATACGCAGTATTTT. This encodes CASSPQAGASTDTQYF. Combining the CDR3 with reference TRBV5-6 and TRBJ2-3 gives the whole variable domain DAGVTQSPTHLIKTRGQQVTLRCSPKSGHDTVSWYQQALGQGPQFIFQYYEEEERQRGNFPDRFSGHQFPNYSSELNVNALLLGDSALYLCASSPQAGASTDTQYFGPGTRLTVL.

This chain links TRBV7-2 with TRBJ2-1; the D gene is possibly TRBD1 (6 bases). The V gene lost 2 bases and the J gene lost 1 base, with 9 bases spanning the gap. The length of the CDR3 is 15 residues. Germline V gene lookup returns CDR1 SGHTA and CDR2 FQGNSA. The CDR3 nucleotides are TGTGCCAGCAGCTTATTTACAGGGTCCTACAATGAGCAGTTCTTC. As protein: CASSLFTGSYNEQFF.

J is TRBJ1-1 and V is TRBV29-1, with TRBD1 matching over 7 bases. The CDR3 covers 13 residues. The V and J ends lost 2 bases and 1 base, in that order; junction bases with no gene match: 1. The germline V gene has CDR1 SQVTM and CDR2 ANQGSEA. DNA for the CDR3: TGCAGCGTTGAACACAGGGGGAACACTGAAGCTTTCTTT. Encoded protein: CSVEHRGNTEAFF.

This chain joins TRBV7-2 and TRBJ1-3; D is undetermined. CDR3 length: 16 residues. CDR1 and CDR2 from the germline V gene are SGHTA and FQGNSA. V lost 1 base, J lost 0 bases, and 10 bases lay in between. CDR3 sequence reads: CASSLGRSLSGNTIYF. For the CDR3, the DNA is TGTGCCAGCAGCTTAGGCAGATCCCTCTCTGGAAACACCATATATTTT.

Concerning this clone: This CDR3 is also generated by other DNA sequences in the sample. This chain connects TRBV18 to TRBJ2-5, with D possibly being TRBD1 (5 bases). CDR3 length: 14 amino acids. Germline V gene data show CDR1 as KGHSH and CDR2 as LQKENI. The V gene lost 4 bases and the J gene lost 2 bases, with 11 bases spanning the gap. CDR3: CASSRGTGQETQYF. In nucleotides, the CDR3 is TGTGCCAGCTCACGGGGAACAGGTCAAGAGACCCAGTACTTC.